This TCR beta chain comes out of a study of spatial heterogeneity in lung cancer. As to this clonotype: Its antigen is still unknown.

Study results and caveats: Counts of expanded intratumoral alpha and beta TCRs tracked tumor mutation counts.

One entry per CDR3 protein, called by TCRdb with MiXCR from the 5' RACE reads. The sample records about 3,100 distinct CDR3 sequences, around a tenth being singletons. Time point denoted: sample taken at primary tumor resection. The sequence was obtained from a male donor with early-stage non-small cell lung cancer. The material sequenced was lung tumor tissue, taken at surgery.

CDR3 sequence: CASSQDLFRGTQYF. DNA for the CDR3: TGCGCCAGCAGCCAAGATTTGTTCCGGGGTACGCAGTATTTT. The genes are TRBV4-1 and TRBJ2-3; perhaps TRBD2 as D (5 bases). The CDR3 contains 14 residues. Trimming removed 0 bases from V and 8 bases from J, with 12 bases in between. Germline V gives CDR1 MGHRA, CDR2 YSYEKL.